Described below is a single TCR beta chain sequence and its context. Antigen: not known. The repertoire was sequenced with immunoSEQ multiplex PCR; TCRdb's copy has only in-frame clones and lacks some. The sample lists about 16,000 clones; 45% to 65% were seen once. The sample's treatment: treatment-naive control, cytoreductive nephrectomy. Control tumors came from treatment-naive patients without prior radiation. Sequenced control tumors were from about a dozen males and a few females, median age 57. Germline assignment: CDR1 KGHSH and CDR2 LQKENI. The ends were cut back, 3 bases at V and 4 bases at J, with 11 bases in the middle. CDR3 size: 14 residues. The sample comes from a study of radiation and T cells in renal cell carcinoma. Regarding the study as a whole: Only small tumor regions of around 1.1 g were sampled.

This TCR was recovered from a middle-aged man with renal cell carcinoma. V usage is TRBV18 and J usage is TRBJ2-3; tentatively, D is TRBD2 (6 bases). The material was tumor tissue, obtained from a patient whose treatment was nephrectomy without radiotherapy. DNA of the CDR3: TGTGCCAGCTCACCCGGGACTGCAGCAGATACGCAGTATTTT. It specifies CASSPGTAADTQYF.